This TCR beta chain was captured by sequencing in a study of T cells in Graves' hyperthyroidism and ophthalmopathy. Study conclusions and caveats: Through a model of 13 V-J features, ophthalmopathy was separated from stable hyperthyroidism.

The ends were cut back, 4 bases at V and 0 bases at J, with 12 bases in the middle. The CDR3 length is 14 residues. Looked up from germline, CDR1 is SQVTM and CDR2 is ANQGSEA. Amplified TCR beta CDR3 regions came from RNA transcripts. HTBI primers drove first-round RT-PCR of the TCR CDR3. One entry per CDR3 protein results from TCRdb running MiXCR on the multiplex PCR reads. This sample has hundreds of thousands of distinct CDR3 sequences; around 15% occur once, and the top ten carry around 4.1%. This clonotype showed up just a few times. Its antigen remains unknown. Ophthalmopathy patients had moderate-to-severe active disease, CAS ≥3, NOSPECS ≥4, and disease duration under 3 months. Lactation, pregnancy, other autoimmune disease or uncontrolled infection led to exclusion of patients. Based on clinical symptoms, serum thyroxine and TRAb, thyroid ultrasound and orbital computed tomography, diagnoses were reached.

The clonotype comes from a middle-aged woman with Graves' ophthalmopathy. V usage is TRBV29-1 and J usage is TRBJ1-1; D is uncertain. The sequencing sample was made of blood. The CDR3 DNA reads as TGCAGCGTTGGAGATCCAGAAATGAACACTGAAGCTTTCTTT. This translates into CSVGDPEMNTEAFF.